These 18 T cell receptor beta chains came from one sample sequenced in a study of cytomegalovirus exposure and HLA in healthy donors. The primer mix had 60 Vbeta and 13 Jbeta primers. Profiling relied on immunoSEQ multiplex PCR, and the TCRdb table lists in-frame clones only, not all of them. This sample's table has just under 80,000 clones. Input material: PBMCs. The receptors stem from a man between 18 and 35 years old in good health and CMV-seropositive.

The rearrangement uses TRBV5-1 and TRBJ2-2; TRBD2 might be the D (6 bases). The V and J ends lost 4 bases and 6 bases respectively, with 10 bases between them. In germline, CDR1 is SGHRS, CDR2 YFSETQ. The CDR3 has 13 residues. The chain's CDR3 is CASSPRESGELFF. The CDR3 DNA is TGCGCCAGCAGCCCTCGGGAGTCCGGGGAGCTGTTTTTT.

The CDR3 sequence is CASSLSDRHSGEAFF. CDR3 DNA: TGTGCCAGCAGTTTATCAGATCGTCATAGCGGTGAAGCTTTCTTT. This sequence joins TRBV28 and TRBJ1-1; D call uncertain. Germline V gives CDR1 MDHEN, CDR2 SYDVKM. The CDR3 length is 15 residues. Between the trimmed V and J ends, which lost 1 base and 7 bases, there was a span of 16 bases.

The V and J genes are TRBV27 and TRBJ1-4, with TRBD1 matching 7 bases. Germline CDR1 reads MNHEY; CDR2 reads SMNVEV (reference sequence). V was clipped by 3 bases and J by 5 bases; unmatched bases: 6. This CDR3 is 15 amino acids long. The CDR3, as DNA: TGTGCCAGCAGTTTCACACGGGACAGCAATGAAAAACTGTTTTTT. Translated, it gives CASSFTRDSNEKLFF.

The chain combines TRBV5-4 with TRBJ2-7, with 7 positions matching TRBD2. CDR3 length equals 14 residues. Per germline, CDR1 SGHNT and CDR2 YYREEE (reference sequence). V was pared by 4 bases and J by 2 bases, with 6 bases of the junction left unmatched. The CDR3, as DNA: TGTGCCAGCAGCCAAGCGGGATCCCCCTACGAGCAGTACTTC. Its translation is CASSQAGSPYEQYF.

The genes are TRBV28 and TRBJ1-2; D is unclear. CDR1 and CDR2 (germline): MDHEN, SYDVKM. V shed 1 base and J shed 4 bases, with 10 bases lying between them. The CDR3 has 14 residues. The CDR3 DNA is TGTGCCAGCAGTTTATCCCAGCGGGGCTATGGCTACACCTTC. Residues: CASSLSQRGYGYTF.

The chain joins TRBV28 to TRBJ1-2; D gene ambiguous. CDR1 MDHEN and CDR2 SYDVKM come from the germline V gene. Trimming cost V 6 bases and J 2 bases, with 10 bases left between them. The CDR3 sequence is 13 residues long. CDR3: CASSLTDNYGYTF. CDR3 in DNA: TGTGCCAGCAGCCTCACAGACAACTATGGCTACACCTTC.

The chain employs TRBV15 and TRBJ1-5; no reliable D call. CDR1 LNHNV and CDR2 YYDKDF come from the germline V gene (reference sequence). The CDR3 covers 14 residues. Trimming pared 5 bases from V and 7 bases from J, leaving 15 bases between. The CDR3 loop reads CATSLTLEGQPQHF. The CDR3 DNA follows: TGTGCCACCAGCCTGACACTTGAGGGACAGCCCCAGCATTTT.

The rearrangement joins TRBV5-5 to TRBJ2-7, with 7 positions matching TRBD1. J lost 4 bases, V lost 3 bases, and 7 bases had no gene match. The length of the CDR3 is 14 residues. Germline CDR1 SGHKS, CDR2 YYEKEE (reference sequence). The CDR3 loop reads CASSSATGMYEQYF. The CDR3 bases are TGTGCCAGCAGCTCTGCGACAGGGATGTACGAGCAGTACTTC.

V usage is TRBV29-1 and J usage is TRBJ2-3; D remains unclear. CDR1 is SQVTM and CDR2 is ANQGSEA in the germline V gene. The CDR3 runs to 15 residues. V lost 2 bases, J lost 5 bases, and 17 bases lay in between. DNA of the CDR3: TGCAGCGTTGAATTTCAAGCGTCGAGGAAAGATACGCAGTATTTT. Its translation is CSVEFQASRKDTQYF.

Here the CDR3 DNA reads TGTGCCAGCTCACCTAGGGGAGACAGGGAAACTAACTATGGCTACACCTTC. Residues: CASSPRGDRETNYGYTF. V gene TRBV18 combines with J gene TRBJ1-2, with 7 bases that match TRBD1. The CDR3 loop spans 17 amino acids. V dropped 3 bases and J dropped 0; count of bases not matched to a gene: 10. CDR1 KGHSH and CDR2 LQKENI come from the germline V gene. Full variable domain (remainder filled in from reference TRBV18 and TRBJ1-2): NAGVMQNPRHLVRRRGQEARLRCSPMKGHSHVYWYRQLPEEGLKFMVYLQKENIIDESGMPKERFSAEFPKEGPSILRIQQVVRGDSAAYFCASSPRGDRETNYGYTFGSGTRLTVV.

The CDR3: CASSLGLAAPYGYTF. Written as DNA, the CDR3 is TGTGCCAGCAGTTTAGGGTTGGCGGCCCCCTATGGCTACACCTTC. The chain couples TRBV27 to TRBJ1-2; D is ambiguous. The germline V gene has CDR1 MNHEY and CDR2 SMNVEV (reference sequence). Trimming removed 2 bases at V and 4 bases at J, with 14 bases between. CDR3 length: 15 residues.

CDR3 in DNA: TGCGCCAGCAGCTCTACAGGAGTCCTGAACGAGCAGTACTTC. Its translation is CASSSTGVLNEQYF. J is TRBJ2-7 and V is TRBV5-1, with D possibly matching TRBD1 (5 bases). The germline V gene encodes CDR1 SGHRS and CDR2 YFSETQ. With 3 bases removed from V and 5 bases from J, the gap between germline ends came to 15 bases. CDR3 length equals 14 residues.

V and J are TRBV19 and TRBJ1-1; D unclear. V shed 6 bases and J shed 1 base, with 12 bases lying between them. This CDR3 is built from 14 residues. Looked up from germline, CDR1 is LNHDA and CDR2 is SQIVND (reference sequence). CDR3 DNA: TGTGCCAGTAGGAGCGGGAAGGGGAACACTGAAGCTTTCTTT. Its protein is CASRSGKGNTEAFF.

This chain joins TRBV10-3 and TRBJ2-3, with 7 nucleotides matching TRBD2. CDR1 is ENHRY and CDR2 is SYGVKD in the germline V gene. V lost 8 bases and J lost 3; bases outside the gene matches: 5. The CDR3 is 13 residues long. Here the CDR3 reads CAIGGRETDTQYF. The CDR3 coding sequence is TGTGCCATCGGTGGGAGGGAAACAGATACGCAGTATTTT.

The genes are TRBV5-6 and TRBJ2-7, with 7 bases identical to TRBD2. With 4 bases clipped from V and 7 bases from J, the junction kept 17 bases outside the gene matches. Germline-derived CDR1 and CDR2 are SGHDT and YYEEEE. This CDR3 has 16 residues. Here the CDR3 DNA reads TGTGCCAGCAGCCGATCCCCCTCAGCAGGGCGGGGGGAGCAGTACTTC. Amino acids: CASSRSPSAGRGEQYF.

The chain recombines TRBV5-8 with TRBJ1-5; 10 bases map to TRBD1. Germline values: CDR1 SGHTS, CDR2 YDEGEE. The CDR3 is 15 residues long. Losses at the gene ends were 4 bases for V and 6 bases for J; bases not matched to a gene: 7. In nucleotides, the CDR3 is TGTGCCAGCAGCGTGGGCTGGACAGGGGGTCAGCCCCAGCATTTT. Translation: CASSVGWTGGQPQHF. The variable domain in full, with the rest retrieved from reference TRBV5-8 and TRBJ1-5, is EAGVTQSPTHLIKTRGQQATLRCSPISGHTSVYWYQQALGLGLQFLLWYDEGEERNRGNFPPRFSGRQFPNYSSELNVNALELEDSALYLCASSVGWTGGQPQHFGDGTRLSIL.

This rearrangement joins TRBV29-1 to TRBJ1-5; the match to TRBD1 covers 7 bases. V shed 7 bases and J 2 bases; nucleotides not matched to a gene: 2. This CDR3 has 12 amino acids. In germline, CDR1 is SQVTM, CDR2 ANQGSEA. The CDR3: CSAGQGNQPQHF. CDR3 DNA: TGCAGCGCCGGACAGGGCAATCAGCCCCAGCATTTT.

The genes are TRBV19 and TRBJ2-1, with 13 nucleotides matching TRBD2. The V segment lost 4 bases and the J segment 1 base; nucleotides outside the gene matches: 7. CDR1 LNHDA and CDR2 SQIVND come from the germline V gene (reference sequence). The CDR3 is made up of 18 amino acids. CDR3 in amino acids: CASSTVPGLAGSYNEQFF. DNA of the CDR3: TGTGCCAGTAGTACAGTCCCGGGACTAGCGGGATCCTACAATGAGCAGTTCTTC.